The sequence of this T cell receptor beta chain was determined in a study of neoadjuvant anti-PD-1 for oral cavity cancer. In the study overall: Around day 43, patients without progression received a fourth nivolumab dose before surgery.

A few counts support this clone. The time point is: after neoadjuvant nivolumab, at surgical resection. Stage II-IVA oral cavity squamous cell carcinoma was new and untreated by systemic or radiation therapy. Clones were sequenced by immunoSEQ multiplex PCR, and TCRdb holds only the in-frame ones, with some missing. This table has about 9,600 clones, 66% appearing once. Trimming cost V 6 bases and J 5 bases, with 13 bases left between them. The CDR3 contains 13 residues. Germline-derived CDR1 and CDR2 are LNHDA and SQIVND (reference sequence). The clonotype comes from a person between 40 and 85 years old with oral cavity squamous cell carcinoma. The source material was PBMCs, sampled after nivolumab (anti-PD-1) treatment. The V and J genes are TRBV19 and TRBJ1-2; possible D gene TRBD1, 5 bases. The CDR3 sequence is CASSRDRPYGYTF. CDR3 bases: TGTGCCAGTAGCAGAGACAGACCGTATGGCTACACCTTC.